Listed here is a single T cell receptor (beta chain). The data derive from a study of T-cell reconstitution after alpha-beta-depleted transplantation in children. V gave up 3 bases and J gave up 6 bases, with 5 bases separating them. The CDR3 runs to 12 residues. It was with unique molecular identifiers that the TCRbeta library was prepared. From the PCR reads, TCRdb called clonotypes with MiXCR, one entry per CDR3 protein. In the table there are around 450,000 distinct CDR3 sequences, under 20% of which are singletons. This clonotype originated in a boy in the first two years of life who had a stem cell transplant for Wiskott-Aldrich syndrome, so the T cells may come from the graft donor. The J gene is TRBJ2-2, the V gene TRBV12-3 or TRBV12-4; D gene ambiguous. This material consisted of PBMCs, mostly from graft donor cells, taken 360 days after TCRalphabeta/CD19-depleted stem cell transplant. The CDR3 region is CASSFWPGELFF. CDR3 bases: TGTGCCAGCAGTTTTTGGCCCGGGGAGCTGTTTTTT.